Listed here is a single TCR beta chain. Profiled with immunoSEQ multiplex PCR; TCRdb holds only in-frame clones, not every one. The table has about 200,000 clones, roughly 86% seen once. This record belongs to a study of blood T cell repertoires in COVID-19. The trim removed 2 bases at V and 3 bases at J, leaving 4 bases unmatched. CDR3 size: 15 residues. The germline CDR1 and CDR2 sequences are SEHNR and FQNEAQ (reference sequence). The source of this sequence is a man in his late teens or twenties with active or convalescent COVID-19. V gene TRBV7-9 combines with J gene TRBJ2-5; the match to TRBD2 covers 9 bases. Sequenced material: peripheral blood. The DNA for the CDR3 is TGTGCCAGCAGCTTAAAGACTAGCGGCAAAGAGACCCAGTACTTC. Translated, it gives CASSLKTSGKETQYF.